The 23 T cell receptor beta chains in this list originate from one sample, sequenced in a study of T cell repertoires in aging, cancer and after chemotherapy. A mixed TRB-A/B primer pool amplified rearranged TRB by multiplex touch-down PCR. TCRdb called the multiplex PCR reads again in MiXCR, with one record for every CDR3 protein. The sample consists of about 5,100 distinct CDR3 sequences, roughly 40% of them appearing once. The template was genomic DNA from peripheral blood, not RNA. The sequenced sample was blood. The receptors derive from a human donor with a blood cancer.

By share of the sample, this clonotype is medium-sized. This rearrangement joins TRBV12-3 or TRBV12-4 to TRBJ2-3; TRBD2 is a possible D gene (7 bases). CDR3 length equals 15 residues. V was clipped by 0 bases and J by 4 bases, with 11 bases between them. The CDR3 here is CASSLAGGLPDTQYF. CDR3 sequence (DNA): TGTGCCAGCAGTTTAGCGGGGGGGCTCCCAGATACGCAGTATTTT.

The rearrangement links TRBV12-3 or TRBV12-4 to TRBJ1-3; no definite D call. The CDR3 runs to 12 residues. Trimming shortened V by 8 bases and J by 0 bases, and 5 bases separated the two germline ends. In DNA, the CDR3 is TGTGCCAGCGCCCTCTCTGGAAACACCATATATTTT. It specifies CASALSGNTIYF.

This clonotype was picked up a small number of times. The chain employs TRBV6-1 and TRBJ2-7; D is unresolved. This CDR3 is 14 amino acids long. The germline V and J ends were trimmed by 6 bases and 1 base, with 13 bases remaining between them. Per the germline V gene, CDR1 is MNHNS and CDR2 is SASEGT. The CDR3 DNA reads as TGTGCCAGCAGCTCGCCCCCGGGTTCCTACGAGCAGTACTTC. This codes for CASSSPPGSYEQYF.

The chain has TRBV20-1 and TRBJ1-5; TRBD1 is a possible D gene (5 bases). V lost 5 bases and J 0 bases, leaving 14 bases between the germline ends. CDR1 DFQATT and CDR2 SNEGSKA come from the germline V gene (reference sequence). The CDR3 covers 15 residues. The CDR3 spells CSAPRRGLSNQPQHF. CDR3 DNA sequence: TGCAGTGCTCCTCGACGGGGACTTAGCAATCAGCCCCAGCATTTT.

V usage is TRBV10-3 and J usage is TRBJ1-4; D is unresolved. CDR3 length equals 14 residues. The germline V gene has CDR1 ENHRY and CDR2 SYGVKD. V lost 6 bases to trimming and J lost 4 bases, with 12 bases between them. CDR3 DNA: TGTGCCATCAGCCGAGACACCTTTAATGAAAAACTGTTTTTT. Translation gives CAISRDTFNEKLFF.

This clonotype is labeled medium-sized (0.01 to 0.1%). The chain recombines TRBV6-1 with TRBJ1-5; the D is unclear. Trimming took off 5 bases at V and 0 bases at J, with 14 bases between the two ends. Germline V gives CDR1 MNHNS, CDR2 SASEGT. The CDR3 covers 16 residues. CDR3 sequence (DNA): TGTGCCAGCAGTTCTCTGACAAGTTATAGCAATCAGCCCCAGCATTTT. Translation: CASSSLTSYSNQPQHF.

The DNA of the CDR3 is TGTGCCAGCAGAATCAGGGTTGACTCCTACGAGCAGTACTTC. Protein product: CASRIRVDSYEQYF. The rearrangement links TRBV6-1 to TRBJ2-7; weak D call: TRBD1 (5 bases). V lost 6 bases to trimming and J lost 0 bases, with 12 bases between them. Germline V CDR1 and CDR2: MNHNS, SASEGT. This CDR3 has 14 amino acids.

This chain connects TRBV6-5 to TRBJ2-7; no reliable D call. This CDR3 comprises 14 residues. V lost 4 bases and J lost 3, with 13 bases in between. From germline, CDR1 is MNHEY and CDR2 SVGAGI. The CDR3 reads CASSSYGVYYEQYF. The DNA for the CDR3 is TGTGCCAGCAGTTCCTATGGAGTATACTACGAGCAGTACTTC.

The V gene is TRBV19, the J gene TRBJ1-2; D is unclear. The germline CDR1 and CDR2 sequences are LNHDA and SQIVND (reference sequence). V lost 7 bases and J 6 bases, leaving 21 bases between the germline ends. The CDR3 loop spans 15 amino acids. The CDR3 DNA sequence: TGTGCCAGTAAAAAGCACTCCGGGTTTGTTGATGGCTACACCTTC. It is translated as CASKKHSGFVDGYTF. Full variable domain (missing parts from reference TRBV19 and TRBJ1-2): DGGITQSPKYLFRKEGQNVTLSCEQNLNHDAMYWYRQDPGQGLRLIYYSQIVNDFQKGDIAEGYSVSREKKESFPLTVTSAQKNPTAFYLCASKKHSGFVDGYTFGSGTRLTVV.

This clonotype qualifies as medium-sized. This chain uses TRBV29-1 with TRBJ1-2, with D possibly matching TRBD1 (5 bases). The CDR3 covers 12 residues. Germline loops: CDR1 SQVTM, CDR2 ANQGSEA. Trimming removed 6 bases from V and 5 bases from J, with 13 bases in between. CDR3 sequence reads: CSVEGRLYGYTF. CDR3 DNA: TGCAGCGTAGAGGGACGGTTATATGGCTACACCTTC.

The CDR3 here is CASSARELGGETQYF. Written as DNA, the CDR3 is TGTGCCAGCAGCGCGAGGGAGCTGGGGGGAGAGACCCAGTACTTC. The chain recombines TRBV7-9 with TRBJ2-5, with D perhaps TRBD2 (6 bases). Trimming stripped 5 bases from V and 4 bases from J, with 17 bases between. Germline V lookup: CDR1 SEHNR, CDR2 FQNEAQ (reference sequence). This CDR3 is built from 15 residues.

CDR3 nucleotide sequence: TGCGCCAGGCAAACCGGGACAGGGAATGAAAAACTGTTTTTT. This codes for CARQTGTGNEKLFF. The J gene is TRBJ1-4, the V gene TRBV10-1; TRBD1 aligns across 9 bases. Per the germline V gene, CDR1 is WNHNN and CDR2 is SYGVQD (reference sequence). The CDR3 runs 14 residues. V shed 9 bases and J 5 bases; nucleotides not matched to a gene: 7.

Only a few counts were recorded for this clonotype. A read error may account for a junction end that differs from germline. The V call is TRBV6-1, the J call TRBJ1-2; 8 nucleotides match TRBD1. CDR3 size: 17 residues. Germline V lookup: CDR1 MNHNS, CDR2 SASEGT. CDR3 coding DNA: TGCGCCAGCAGGGACTCTCTGACAGGGGCCCGGGCATATGGCTACACCTTC. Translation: CASRDSLTGARAYGYTF.

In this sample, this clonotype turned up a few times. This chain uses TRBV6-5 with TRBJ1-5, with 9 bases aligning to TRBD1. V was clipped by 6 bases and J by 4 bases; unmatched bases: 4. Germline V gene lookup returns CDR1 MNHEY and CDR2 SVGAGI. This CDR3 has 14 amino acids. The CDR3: CASSRQGGNQPQHF. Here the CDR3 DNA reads TGTGCCAGCAGCAGACAGGGGGGGAATCAGCCCCAGCATTTT.

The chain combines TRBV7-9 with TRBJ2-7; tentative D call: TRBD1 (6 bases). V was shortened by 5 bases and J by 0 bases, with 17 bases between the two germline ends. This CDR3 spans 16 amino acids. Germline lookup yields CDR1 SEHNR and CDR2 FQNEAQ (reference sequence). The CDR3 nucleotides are TGTGCCAGCAGCGTTACCAGTGGGGGCAGCTCCTACGAGCAGTACTTC. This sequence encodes CASSVTSGGSSYEQYF.

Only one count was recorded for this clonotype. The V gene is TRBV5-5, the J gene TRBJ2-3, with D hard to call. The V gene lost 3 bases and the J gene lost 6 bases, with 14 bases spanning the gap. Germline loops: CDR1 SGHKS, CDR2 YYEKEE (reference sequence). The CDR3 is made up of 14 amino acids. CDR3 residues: CASSSHFWADTQYF. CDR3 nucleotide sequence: TGTGCCAGCAGCTCCCACTTTTGGGCGGATACGCAGTATTTT. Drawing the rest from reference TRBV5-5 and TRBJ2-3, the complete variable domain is DAGVTQSPTHLIKTRGQQVTLRCSPISGHKSVSWYQQVLGQGPQFIFQYYEKEERGRGNFPDRFSARQFPNYSSELNVNALLLGDSALYLCASSSHFWADTQYFGPGTRLTVL.

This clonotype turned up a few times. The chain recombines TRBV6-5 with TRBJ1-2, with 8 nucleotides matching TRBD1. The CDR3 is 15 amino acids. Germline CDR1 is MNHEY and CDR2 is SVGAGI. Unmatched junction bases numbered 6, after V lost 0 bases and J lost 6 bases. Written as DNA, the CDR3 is TGTGCCAGCAGTTACTCCGGGCAGGGGGCAGATGGCTACACCTTC. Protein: CASSYSGQGADGYTF.

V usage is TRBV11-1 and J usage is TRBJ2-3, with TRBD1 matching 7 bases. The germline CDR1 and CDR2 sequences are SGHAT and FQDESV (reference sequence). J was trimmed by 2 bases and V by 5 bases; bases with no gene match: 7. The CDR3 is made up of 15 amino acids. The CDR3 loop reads CASSQTGATTDTQYF. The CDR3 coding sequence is TGTGCCAGCAGCCAAACAGGGGCCACCACAGATACGCAGTATTTT.

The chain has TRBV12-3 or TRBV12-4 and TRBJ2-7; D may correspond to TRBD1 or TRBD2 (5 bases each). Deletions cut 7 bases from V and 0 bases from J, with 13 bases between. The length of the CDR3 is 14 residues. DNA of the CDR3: TGTGCCAGCAAGCTAGGGGAGAACTCCTACGAGCAGTACGTC. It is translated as CASKLGENSYEQYV.

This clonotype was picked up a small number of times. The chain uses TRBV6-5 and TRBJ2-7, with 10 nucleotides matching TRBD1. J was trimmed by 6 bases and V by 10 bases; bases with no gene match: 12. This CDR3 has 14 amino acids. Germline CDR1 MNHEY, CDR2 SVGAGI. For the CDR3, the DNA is TGTGCCATGGCCCCGGGACAGGGGTCTCGCGAGCAGTACTTC. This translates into CAMAPGQGSREQYF.

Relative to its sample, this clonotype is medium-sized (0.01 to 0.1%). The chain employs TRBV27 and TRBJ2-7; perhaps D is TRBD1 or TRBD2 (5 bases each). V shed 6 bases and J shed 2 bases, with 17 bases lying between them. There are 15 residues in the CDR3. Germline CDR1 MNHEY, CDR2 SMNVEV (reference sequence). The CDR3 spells CASRPGMGDPYEQYF. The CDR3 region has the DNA TGTGCCAGCAGGCCCGGGATGGGGGATCCCTACGAGCAGTACTTC.

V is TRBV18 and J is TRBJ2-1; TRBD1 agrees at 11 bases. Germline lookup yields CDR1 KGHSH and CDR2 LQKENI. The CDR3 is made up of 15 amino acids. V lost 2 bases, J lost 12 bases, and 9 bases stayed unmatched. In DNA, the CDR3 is TGTGCCAGCTCACCAGGACAGGGGGCGCAAATCGGGCAGTTCTTC. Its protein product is CASSPGQGAQIGQFF. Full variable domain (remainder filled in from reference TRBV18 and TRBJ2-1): NAGVMQNPRHLVRRRGQEARLRCSPMKGHSHVYWYRQLPEEGLKFMVYLQKENIIDESGMPKERFSAEFPKEGPSILRIQQVVRGDSAAYFCASSPGQGAQIGQFFGPGTRLTVL.

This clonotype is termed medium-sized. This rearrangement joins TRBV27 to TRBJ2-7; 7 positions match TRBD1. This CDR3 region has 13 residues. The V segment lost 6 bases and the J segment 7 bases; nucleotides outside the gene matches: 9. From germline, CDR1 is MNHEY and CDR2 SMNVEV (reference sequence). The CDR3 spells CASSTIQGREQYF. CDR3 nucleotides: TGTGCCAGCAGCACAATACAGGGGCGGGAGCAGTACTTC.